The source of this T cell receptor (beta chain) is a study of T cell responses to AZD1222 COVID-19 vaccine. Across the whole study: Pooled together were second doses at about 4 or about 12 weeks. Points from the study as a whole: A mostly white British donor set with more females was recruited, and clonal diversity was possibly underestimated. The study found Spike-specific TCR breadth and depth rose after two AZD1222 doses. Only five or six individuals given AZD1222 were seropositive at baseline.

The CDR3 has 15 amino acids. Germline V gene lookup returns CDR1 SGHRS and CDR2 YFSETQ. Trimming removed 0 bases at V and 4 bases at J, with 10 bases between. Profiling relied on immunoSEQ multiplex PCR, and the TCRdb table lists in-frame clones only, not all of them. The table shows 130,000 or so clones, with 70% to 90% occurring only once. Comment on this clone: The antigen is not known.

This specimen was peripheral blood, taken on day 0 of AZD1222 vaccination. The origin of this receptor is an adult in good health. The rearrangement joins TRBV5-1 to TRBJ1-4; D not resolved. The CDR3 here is CASSLAGSNNEKLFF. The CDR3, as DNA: TGCGCCAGCAGCTTGGCAGGTTCAAATAATGAAAAACTGTTTTTT.